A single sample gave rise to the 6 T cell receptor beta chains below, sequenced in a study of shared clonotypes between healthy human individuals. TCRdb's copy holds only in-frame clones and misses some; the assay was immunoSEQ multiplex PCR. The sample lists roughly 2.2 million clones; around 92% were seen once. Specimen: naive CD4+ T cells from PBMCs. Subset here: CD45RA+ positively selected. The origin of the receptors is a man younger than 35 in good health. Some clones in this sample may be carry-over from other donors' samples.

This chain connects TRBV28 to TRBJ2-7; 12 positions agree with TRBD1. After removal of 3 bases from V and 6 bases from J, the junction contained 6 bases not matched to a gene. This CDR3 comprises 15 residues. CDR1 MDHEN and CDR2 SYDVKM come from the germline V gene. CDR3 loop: CASSLAGTGGSEQYF. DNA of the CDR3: TGTGCCAGCAGTTTGGCCGGGACAGGGGGCAGCGAGCAGTACTTC. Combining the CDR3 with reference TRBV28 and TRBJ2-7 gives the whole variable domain DVKVTQSSRYLVKRTGEKVFLECVQDMDHENMFWYRQDPGLGLRLIYFSYDVKMKEKGDIPEGYSVSREKKERFSLILESASTNQTSMYLCASSLAGTGGSEQYFGPGTRLTVT.

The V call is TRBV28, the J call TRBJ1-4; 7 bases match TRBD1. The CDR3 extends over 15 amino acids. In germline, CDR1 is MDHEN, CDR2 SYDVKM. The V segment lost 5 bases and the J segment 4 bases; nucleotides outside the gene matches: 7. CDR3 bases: TGTGCCAGCAGTCCTCCCGGGACAGATAATGAAAAACTGTTTTTT. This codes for CASSPPGTDNEKLFF.

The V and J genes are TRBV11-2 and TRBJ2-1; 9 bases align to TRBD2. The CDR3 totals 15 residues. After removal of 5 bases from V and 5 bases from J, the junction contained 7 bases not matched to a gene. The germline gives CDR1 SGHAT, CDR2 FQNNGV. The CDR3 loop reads CASSTLGLANNEQFF. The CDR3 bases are TGTGCCAGCAGCACGTTGGGACTAGCTAACAATGAGCAGTTCTTC.

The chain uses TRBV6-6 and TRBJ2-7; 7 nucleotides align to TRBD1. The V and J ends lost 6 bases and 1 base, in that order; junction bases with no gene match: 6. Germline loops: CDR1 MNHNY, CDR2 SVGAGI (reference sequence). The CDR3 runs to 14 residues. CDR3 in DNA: TGTGCCAGCAGGCCCTGGACAGGTTCCTACGAGCAGTACTTC. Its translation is CASRPWTGSYEQYF.

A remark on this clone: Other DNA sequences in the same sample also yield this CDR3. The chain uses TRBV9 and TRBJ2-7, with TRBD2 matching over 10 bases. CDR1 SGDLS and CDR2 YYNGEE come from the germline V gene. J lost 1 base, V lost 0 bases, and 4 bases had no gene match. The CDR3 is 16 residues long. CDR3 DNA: TGTGCCAGCAGCGTAGCGTCTAGCGGGAGTTCCTACGAGCAGTACTTC. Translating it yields CASSVASSGSSYEQYF.

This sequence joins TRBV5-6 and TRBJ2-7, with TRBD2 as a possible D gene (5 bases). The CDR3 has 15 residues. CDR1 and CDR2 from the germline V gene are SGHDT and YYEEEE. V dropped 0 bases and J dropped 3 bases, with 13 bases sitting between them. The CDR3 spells CASSLGVVGDYEQYF. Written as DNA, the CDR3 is TGTGCCAGCAGCTTGGGGGTGGTGGGAGACTACGAGCAGTACTTC.